Sequencing of this T cell receptor (beta chain) was carried out in a study of CD8 T cells in ankylosing spondylitis (dated by TCRdb to about 2017). Regarding the study in general: The study set out to find disease-linked TCR variants by profiling T cell receptor beta repertoires in ankylosing spondylitis patients and healthy donors. The full study cohort comprised around 25 ankylosing spondylitis patients and about a hundred healthy donors. Peripheral blood was sampled, and synovial fluid was also collected from ankylosing spondylitis patients.

The paper's findings and limits, for the study overall: A CD8+ phenotype was shown by the disease-linked clones, which were found at relatively low frequencies in peripheral blood. A TCR beta motif of eight highly homologous amino acid variants appeared characteristic of blood from ankylosing spondylitis patients. Significant enrichment of the disease-linked clones was reported in matched synovial fluid samples from ankylosing spondylitis patients. Some motif variants had previously been reported in the synovial fluid and blood of reactive arthritis patients, which suggests shared mechanisms of disease initiation.

The sequencer listed for this sample is Illumina HiSeq 2500. TCR beta libraries were prepared by quantitative 5'-RACE with molecular barcodes. As for how the authors treated the data: To identify disease-linked TCR variants, a new computational method was used, one built on a probabilistic model of VDJ rearrangement. The public reads were reprocessed in TCRdb via fastp at Q25 and MiXCR, keeping in-frame beta chains. Every CDR3 protein is listed once, alongside the most common genes and DNA of its rows. These V and J calls rely on TCRdb rather than the paper's analysis. Present in this sample are roughly 470,000 distinct CDR3 sequences, 26% of which were seen just once. 0.85% to 1% of the sample is taken by the ten largest. About this clonotype: Its target antigen remains unknown. One base away there is no much larger clone; base qualities are not given.

Clipping removes 6 bases from V and 0 bases from J, with 4 as the unmatched junction base count. The CDR3 runs 15 residues from the cysteine to the phenylalanine. The DNA shown is the 45-base CDR3, in frame from base 1. Specimen: blood, either unsorted or a sorted T cell fraction (not recorded which). This sequence was found in a male donor with ankylosing spondylitis. The chain is made from TRBV12-3 or TRBV12-4 and TRBJ1-1; the central 10 bases match TRBD1. The DNA reads as follows: TGTGCCAGCAGGGGACAGGGGCGGGTGAACACTGAAGCTTTCTTT. Its product reads: CASRGQGRVNTEAFF.